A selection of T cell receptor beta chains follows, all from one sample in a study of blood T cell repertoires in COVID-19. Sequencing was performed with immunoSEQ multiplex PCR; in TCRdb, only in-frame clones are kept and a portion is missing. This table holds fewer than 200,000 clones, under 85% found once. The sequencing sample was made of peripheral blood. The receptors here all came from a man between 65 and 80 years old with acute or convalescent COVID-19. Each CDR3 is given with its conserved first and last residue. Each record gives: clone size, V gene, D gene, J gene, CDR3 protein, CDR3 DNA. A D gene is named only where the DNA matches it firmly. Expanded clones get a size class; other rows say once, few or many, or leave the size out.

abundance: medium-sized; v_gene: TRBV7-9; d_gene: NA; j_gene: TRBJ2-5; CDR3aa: CASRHGQKTLEETQYF; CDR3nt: TGTGCCAGCAGACACGGACAGAAAACCTTGGAGGAGACCCAGTACTTC
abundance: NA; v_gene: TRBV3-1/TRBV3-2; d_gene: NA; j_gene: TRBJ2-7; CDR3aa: CASSPTRTSSYEQYF; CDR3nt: TGTGCCAGCAGCCCGACTAGGACAAGCTCCTACGAGCAGTACTTC
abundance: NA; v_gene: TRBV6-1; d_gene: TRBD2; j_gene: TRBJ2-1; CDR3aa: CASSELVAGGMSSYNEQFF; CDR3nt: TGTGCCAGCAGTGAGCTGGTAGCGGGGGGGATGAGCTCCTACAATGAGCAGTTCTTC
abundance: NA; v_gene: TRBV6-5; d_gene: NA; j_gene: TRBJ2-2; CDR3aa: CASRGGATNTGELFF; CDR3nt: TGTGCCAGCAGGGGCGGGGCAACGAACACCGGGGAGCTGTTTTTT
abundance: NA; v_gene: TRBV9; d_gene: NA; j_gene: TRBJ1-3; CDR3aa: CASSVGQVRNTIYF; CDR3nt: TGTGCCAGCAGCGTAGGACAGGTGCGAAACACCATATATTTT
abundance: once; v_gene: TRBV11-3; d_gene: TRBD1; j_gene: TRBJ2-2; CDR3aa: CASSLAGTANTGELFF; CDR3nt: TGTGCCAGCAGCTTAGCCGGGACAGCGAACACCGGGGAGCTGTTTTTT
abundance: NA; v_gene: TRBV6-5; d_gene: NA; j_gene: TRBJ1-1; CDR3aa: CASSYIKNTEAFF; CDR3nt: TGTGCCAGCAGTTATATTAAGAACACTGAAGCTTTCTTT
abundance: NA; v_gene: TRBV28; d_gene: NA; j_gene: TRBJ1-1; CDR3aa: CASSRGGLEAFF; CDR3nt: TGTGCCAGCAGTCGGGGGGGTCTTGAAGCTTTCTTT
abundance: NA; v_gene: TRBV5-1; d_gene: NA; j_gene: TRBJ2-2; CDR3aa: CASSNRVNTGELFF; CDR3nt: TGCGCCAGCAGCAACAGGGTTAACACCGGGGAGCTGTTTTTT
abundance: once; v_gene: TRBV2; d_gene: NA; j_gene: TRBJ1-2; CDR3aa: CASSNREEKRGYTF; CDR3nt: TGTGCCAGCAGTAACAGGGAAGAAAAGCGCGGCTACACCTTC
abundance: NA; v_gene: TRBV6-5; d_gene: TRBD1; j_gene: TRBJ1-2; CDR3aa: CASSYLRTGGSYGYTF; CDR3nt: TGTGCCAGCAGTTACCTTCGGACAGGGGGCTCCTATGGCTACACCTTC
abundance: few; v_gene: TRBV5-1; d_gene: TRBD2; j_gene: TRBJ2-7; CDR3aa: CASSPQRGASYEQYF; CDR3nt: TGCGCCAGCAGCCCTCAGCGGGGGGCTTCGTACGAGCAGTACTTC
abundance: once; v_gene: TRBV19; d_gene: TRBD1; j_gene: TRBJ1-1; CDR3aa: CASTDYRGSPMNTEAFF; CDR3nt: TGTGCCAGTACCGATTACAGGGGGTCCCCAATGAACACTGAAGCTTTCTTT
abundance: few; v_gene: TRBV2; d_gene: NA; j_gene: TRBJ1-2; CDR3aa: CASSATLNYGYTF; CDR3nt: TGTGCCAGCAGCGCGACTCTTAACTATGGCTACACCTTC
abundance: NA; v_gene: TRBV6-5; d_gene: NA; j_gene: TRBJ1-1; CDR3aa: CASSWGGRNTEAFF; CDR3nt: TGTGCCAGCAGTTGGGGCGGTCGGAACACTGAAGCTTTCTTT
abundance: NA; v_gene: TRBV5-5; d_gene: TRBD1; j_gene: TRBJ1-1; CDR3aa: CASSLGAGGMHTEAFF; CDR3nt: TGTGCCAGCAGCTTGGGGGCAGGGGGCATGCACACTGAAGCTTTCTTT
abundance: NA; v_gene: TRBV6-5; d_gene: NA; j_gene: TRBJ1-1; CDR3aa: CASSSKTRGSTEAFF; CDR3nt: TGTGCCAGCAGTTCGAAGACTCGGGGGAGCACTGAAGCTTTCTTT
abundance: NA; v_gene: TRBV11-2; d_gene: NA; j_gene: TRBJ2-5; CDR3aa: CASSPVRASQETQYF; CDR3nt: TGTGCCAGCAGCCCCGTGAGGGCCAGCCAAGAGACCCAGTACTTC
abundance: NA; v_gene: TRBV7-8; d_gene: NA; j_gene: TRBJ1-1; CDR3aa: CASSGGGPRNTEAFF; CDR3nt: TGTGCCAGCAGCGGGGGGGGGCCAAGGAACACTGAAGCTTTCTTT
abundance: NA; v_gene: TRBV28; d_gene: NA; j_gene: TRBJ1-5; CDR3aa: CASREGGSNQPQHF; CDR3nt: TGTGCCAGCAGAGAAGGGGGAAGCAATCAGCCCCAGCATTTT
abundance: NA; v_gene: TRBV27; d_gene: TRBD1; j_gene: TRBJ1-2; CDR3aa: CASSLSGQGGSYGYTF; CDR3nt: TGTGCCAGCAGTTTATCCGGACAGGGGGGCAGCTATGGCTACACCTTC
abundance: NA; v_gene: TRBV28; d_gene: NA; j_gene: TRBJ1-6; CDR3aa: CASSTFRAVNSPLHF; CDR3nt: TGTGCCAGCAGTACCTTCAGAGCGGTAAATTCACCCCTCCACTTT
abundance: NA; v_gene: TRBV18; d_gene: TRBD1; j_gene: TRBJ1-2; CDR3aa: CASSPPDRVDYYGYTF; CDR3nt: TGTGCCAGCTCACCACCCGACAGGGTCGACTACTATGGCTACACCTTC
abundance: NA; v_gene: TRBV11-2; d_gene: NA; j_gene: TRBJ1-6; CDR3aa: CASSLSRGNSSPLHF; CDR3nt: TGTGCCAGCAGCTTATCCAGAGGGAATAGTTCACCCCTCCACTTT
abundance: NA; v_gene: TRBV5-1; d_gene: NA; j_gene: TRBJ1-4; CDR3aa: CASSSRSGGGEKLFF; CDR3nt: TGCGCCAGCAGCTCCCGGTCGGGGGGTGGAGAAAAACTGTTTTTT
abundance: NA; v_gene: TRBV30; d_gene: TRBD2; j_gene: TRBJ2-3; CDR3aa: CAWSTSGTSTDTQYF; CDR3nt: TGTGCCTGGAGTACTAGCGGGACTAGCACAGATACGCAGTATTTT
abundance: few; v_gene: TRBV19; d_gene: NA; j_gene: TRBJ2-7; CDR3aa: CASSGRSNYEQYF; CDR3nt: TGTGCCAGTTCAGGGCGGTCGAACTACGAGCAGTACTTC
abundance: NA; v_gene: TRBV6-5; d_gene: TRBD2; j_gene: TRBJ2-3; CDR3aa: CASRSSGGTDTQYF; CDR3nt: TGTGCCAGCAGGTCTAGCGGGGGTACAGATACGCAGTATTTT
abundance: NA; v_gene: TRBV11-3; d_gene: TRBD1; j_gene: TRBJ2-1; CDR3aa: CASSSGQREQFF; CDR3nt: TGTGCCAGCAGCTCGGGACAGCGGGAGCAGTTCTTC
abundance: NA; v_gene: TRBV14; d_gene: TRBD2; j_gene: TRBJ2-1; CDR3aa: CASSPSGSYNEQFF; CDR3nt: TGTGCCAGCAGCCCTAGCGGCTCCTACAATGAGCAGTTCTTC
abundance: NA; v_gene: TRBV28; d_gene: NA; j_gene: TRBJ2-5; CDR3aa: CASSPTFGEQETQYF; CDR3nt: TGTGCCAGCAGTCCTACATTTGGAGAACAAGAGACCCAGTACTTC
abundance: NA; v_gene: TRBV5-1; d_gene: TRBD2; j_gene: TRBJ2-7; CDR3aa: CASSLSSGVSSYEQYF; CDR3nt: TGCGCCAGCAGCTTGTCTAGCGGGGTTAGCTCCTACGAGCAGTACTTC
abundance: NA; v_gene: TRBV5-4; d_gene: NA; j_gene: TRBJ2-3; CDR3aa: CASEVDSTDTQYF; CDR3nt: TGTGCCAGCGAGGTCGACTCCACAGATACGCAGTATTTT
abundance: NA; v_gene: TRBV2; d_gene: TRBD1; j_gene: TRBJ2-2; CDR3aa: CAGQELTNTGELFF; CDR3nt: TGTGCCGGACAGGAGCTCACGAACACCGGGGAGCTGTTTTTT
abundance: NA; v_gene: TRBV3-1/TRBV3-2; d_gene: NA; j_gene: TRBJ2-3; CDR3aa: CASSPGSHSGDTQYF; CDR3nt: TGTGCCAGCAGCCCCGGGTCCCACAGCGGGGATACGCAGTATTTT
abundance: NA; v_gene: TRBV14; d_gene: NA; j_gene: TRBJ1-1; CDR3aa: CASSQVAGITTEAFF; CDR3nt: TGTGCCAGCAGCCAAGTCGCAGGGATTACCACTGAAGCTTTCTTT
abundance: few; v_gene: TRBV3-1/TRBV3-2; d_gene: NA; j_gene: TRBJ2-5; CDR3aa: CASSQGTLYQETQYF; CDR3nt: TGTGCCAGCAGCCAGGGGACACTGTACCAAGAGACCCAGTACTTC
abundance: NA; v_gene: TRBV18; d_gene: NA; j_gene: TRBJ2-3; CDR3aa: CASSPRSRQSTDTQYF; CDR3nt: TGTGCCAGCTCACCGCGATCGCGGCAGTCCACAGATACGCAGTATTTT
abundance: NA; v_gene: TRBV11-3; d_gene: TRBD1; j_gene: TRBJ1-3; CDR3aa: CASSSTGGSGNTIYF; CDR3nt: TGTGCCAGCAGCTCTACAGGGGGTTCTGGAAACACCATATATTTT
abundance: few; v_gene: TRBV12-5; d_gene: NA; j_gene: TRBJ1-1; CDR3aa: CASGSPKGDTEAFF; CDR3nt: TGTGCTAGTGGGAGCCCGAAAGGGGACACTGAAGCTTTCTTT
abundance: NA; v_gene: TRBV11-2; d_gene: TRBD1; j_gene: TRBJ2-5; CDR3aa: CASSPRDRQETQYF; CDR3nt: TGTGCCAGCAGCCCTCGGGACAGACAAGAGACCCAGTACTTC
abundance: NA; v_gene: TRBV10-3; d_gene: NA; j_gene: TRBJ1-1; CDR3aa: CAITERALTEAFF; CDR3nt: TGTGCCATCACCGAAAGAGCCCTCACTGAAGCTTTCTTT
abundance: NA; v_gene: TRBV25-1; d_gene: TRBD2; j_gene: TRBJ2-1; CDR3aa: CATGAGGHYFEQFF; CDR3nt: TGTGCCACCGGAGCGGGAGGCCATTATTTTGAGCAGTTCTTC
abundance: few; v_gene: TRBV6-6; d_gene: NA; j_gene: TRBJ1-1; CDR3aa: CASNRGGDTEAFF; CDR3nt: TGTGCCAGCAACCGAGGAGGGGACACTGAAGCTTTCTTT
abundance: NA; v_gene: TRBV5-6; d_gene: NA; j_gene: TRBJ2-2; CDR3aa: CASSLAGVNTGELFF; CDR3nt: TGTGCCAGCAGCTTGGCGGGAGTGAACACCGGGGAGCTGTTTTTT
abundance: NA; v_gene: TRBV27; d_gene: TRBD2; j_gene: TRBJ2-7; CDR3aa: CASSFLAGGRSSYEQYF; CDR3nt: TGTGCCAGCAGTTTCCTAGCGGGAGGACGCTCCTCCTACGAGCAGTACTTC
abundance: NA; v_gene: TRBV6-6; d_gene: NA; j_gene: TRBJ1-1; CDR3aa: CASRIIGGEGTEAFF; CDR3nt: TGTGCCAGCCGAATTATAGGGGGGGAAGGCACTGAAGCTTTCTTT
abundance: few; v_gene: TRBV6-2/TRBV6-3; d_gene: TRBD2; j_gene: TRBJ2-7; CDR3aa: CASSYSADDGGRSYEQYF; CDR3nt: TGTGCCAGCAGTTACTCGGCCGACGATGGCGGGAGGTCCTACGAGCAGTACTTC
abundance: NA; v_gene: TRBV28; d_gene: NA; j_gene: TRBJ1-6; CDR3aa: CASRISNSPLHF; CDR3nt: TGTGCCAGCAGGATCAGTAATTCACCCCTCCACTTT
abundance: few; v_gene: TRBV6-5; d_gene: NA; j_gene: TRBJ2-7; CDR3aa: CASSGVTYEQYF; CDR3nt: TGTGCCAGCAGCGGGGTGACCTACGAGCAGTACTTC
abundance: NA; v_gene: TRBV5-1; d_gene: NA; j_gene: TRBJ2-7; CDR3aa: CASSLTVNSYEQYF; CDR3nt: TGCGCCAGCAGCTTGACGGTTAACTCCTACGAGCAGTACTTC
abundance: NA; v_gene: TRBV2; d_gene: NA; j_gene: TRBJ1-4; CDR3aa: CASSESWLEKLFF; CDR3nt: TGTGCCAGCAGTGAATCTTGGCTTGAAAAACTGTTTTTT
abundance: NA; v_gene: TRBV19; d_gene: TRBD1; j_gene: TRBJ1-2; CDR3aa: CASRTGQGFDGYTF; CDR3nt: TGTGCCAGTAGGACAGGACAGGGGTTCGATGGCTACACCTTC
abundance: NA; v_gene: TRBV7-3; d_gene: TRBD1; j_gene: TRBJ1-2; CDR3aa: CASSPTGQGPFLYGYTF; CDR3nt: TGTGCCAGCAGCCCGACCGGACAGGGGCCCTTTTTGTATGGCTACACCTTC
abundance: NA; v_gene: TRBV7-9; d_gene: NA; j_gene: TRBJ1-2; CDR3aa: CASSLVGGGDGYTF; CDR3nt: TGTGCCAGCAGCTTAGTTGGAGGAGGGGATGGCTACACCTTC